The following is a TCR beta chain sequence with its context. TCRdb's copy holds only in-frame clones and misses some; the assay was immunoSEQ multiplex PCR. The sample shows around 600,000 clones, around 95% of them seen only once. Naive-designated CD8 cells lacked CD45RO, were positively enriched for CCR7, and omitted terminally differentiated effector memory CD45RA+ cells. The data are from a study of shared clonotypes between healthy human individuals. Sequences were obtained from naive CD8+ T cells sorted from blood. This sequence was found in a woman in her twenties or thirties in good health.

CDR3 bases: TGTGCCAGTAGTATCGGGTCAGGAGGCTACACCTTC. This sequence encodes CASSIGSGGYTF. The chain employs TRBV19 and TRBJ1-2, with D uncertain. V shed 3 bases and J shed 8 bases, with 10 bases lying between them. CDR3 length: 12 residues. The germline V gene encodes CDR1 LNHDA and CDR2 SQIVND (reference sequence).